This T cell receptor (beta chain) was sequenced for a study of response to subunit inactivated influenza vaccine. Concerning this clonotype: Its antigen is as yet unknown.

TCRdb independently ran MiXCR on the RT-PCR reads; one entry per CDR3 protein. Among 700,000 to 900,000 distinct CDR3 sequences listed, over 20% were seen once. General observations from the study: Only a handful of new T cells, the authors suggested, are recruited with each seasonal influenza vaccination.

V was shortened by 2 bases and J by 6 bases, with 13 bases between the two germline ends. The CDR3 extends over 14 amino acids. Germline V gene data show CDR1 as MNHEY and CDR2 as SVGAGI. The clonotype originates from a man aged 50 to 59 who received an inactivated influenza vaccine. V is TRBV6-5 and J is TRBJ1-2, with D possibly matching TRBD1 (5 bases). This specimen was PBMCs from blood, taken 4 to 6 days after vaccination. The CDR3, as DNA: TGTGCCAGCAGTTACACTGAGGGGATGGATGGCTACACCTTC. Encoded protein: CASSYTEGMDGYTF.